This record looks at one T cell receptor (beta chain) sequence and its context. Unique molecular identifiers were built into the TCRbeta library. Each CDR3 protein gets one entry after TCRdb re-called the PCR reads with MiXCR. This sample has about 690,000 distinct CDR3 sequences, with about 15% found just once. These data come from a study of T-cell reconstitution after alpha-beta-depleted transplantation in children. The germline V and J ends were trimmed by 6 bases and 3 bases, with 14 bases remaining between them. In germline, CDR1 is MNHEY, CDR2 SVGEGT. The CDR3 length is 14 residues. The receptor's source is a human donor who donated a stem cell graft to a child with acute myeloid leukemia. The material was PBMCs from the stem cell graft donor, obtained from the stem cell graft. The genes are TRBV6-2 or TRBV6-3 and TRBJ2-5; D is possibly TRBD2 (5 bases). This chain's CDR3 is CASSPLAPKETQYF. The CDR3 coding sequence is TGTGCCAGCAGCCCCCTAGCACCCAAAGAGACCCAGTACTTC.